A single sample gave rise to the 15 T cell receptor beta chains below, sequenced in a study of identical twins. One entry per CDR3 protein, called by TCRdb with MiXCR from the 5' RACE reads. The profile covers 540,000 or so distinct CDR3 sequences, with 20% to 25% appearing a single time and more than 0.4% taken by the ten largest. These data are also associated with another study on yellow fever vaccine responses in identical twins.

The sequencing sample was made of CD4+ T cells sorted from blood. These receptors were obtained from a woman aged 18 to 35 in good health.

This clonotype was observed a handful of times. This chain connects TRBV6-6 to TRBJ2-7; no reliable D call. In germline, CDR1 is MNHNY, CDR2 SVGAGI (reference sequence). This CDR3 has 13 amino acids. Trimming pared 8 bases from V and 7 bases from J, leaving 18 bases between. CDR3 bases: TGTGCCAGCGCGCCCCAAGGGATGGGAGAGCAGTACGTC. It yields the protein CASAPQGMGEQYV.

In its sample, this clonotype was seen a few times. J is TRBJ2-5 and V is TRBV15, with 9 nucleotides matching TRBD2. Germline values: CDR1 LNHNV, CDR2 YYDKDF (reference sequence). V lost 0 bases, J lost 5 bases, and 10 bases stayed unmatched. The CDR3 is 17 amino acids. The CDR3 spells CATSRDVSGGLLETQYF. CDR3 DNA sequence: TGTGCCACCAGCAGAGATGTTAGCGGGGGCCTCCTGGAGACCCAGTACTTC.

This rearrangement joins TRBV20-1 to TRBJ2-4; D gene unclear. The CDR3 is 14 residues long. The V end lost 5 bases, the J end lost 0 bases, and 11 bases lay between the germline ends. Germline V lookup: CDR1 DFQATT, CDR2 SNEGSKA (reference sequence). CDR3 in DNA: TGCAGTGCTCCCCTAGGGATAGCCAAAAACATTCAGTACTTC. Protein: CSAPLGIAKNIQYF.

This clonotype was counted between two and nine times. V gene TRBV5-1 combines with J gene TRBJ2-7; 11 nucleotides agree with TRBD2. CDR3 length: 15 residues. Germline trimming cut 4 bases from V and 4 bases from J; bases unmatched to any gene: 7. Germline lookup yields CDR1 SGHRS and CDR2 YFSETQ. CDR3 bases: TGCGCCAGCAGCGGCGGCGGGACTAGCGGTTACGAGCAGTACTTC. It is translated as CASSGGGTSGYEQYF.

The genes are TRBV2 and TRBJ2-7; 7 nucleotides line up with TRBD2. Germline lookup yields CDR1 SNHLY and CDR2 FYNNEI. This CDR3 contains 14 residues. The ends lost 0 bases at V and 10 bases at J; junction bases unmatched: 9. The CDR3 here is CASSEAVIAGPQYF. As DNA, the CDR3 is TGTGCCAGCAGTGAAGCAGTGATAGCGGGTCCTCAGTACTTC. Full variable domain (rest looked up from reference TRBV2 and TRBJ2-7): EPEVTQTPSHQVTQMGQEVILRCVPISNHLYFYWYRQILGQKVEFLVSFYNNEISEKSEIFDDQFSVERPDGSNFTLKIRSTKLEDSAMYFCASSEAVIAGPQYFGPGTRLTVT.

CDR3 sequence: CASSLGLRNSPLHF. The CDR3 DNA follows: TGCGCCAGCAGCTTGGGTCTTCGGAATTCACCCCTCCACTTT. The V and J genes are TRBV5-1 and TRBJ1-6, with D uncertain. CDR3 length equals 14 residues. The ends were cut back, 0 bases at V and 7 bases at J, with 8 bases in the middle. Germline CDR1 and CDR2: SGHRS and YFSETQ.

The chain combines TRBV5-1 with TRBJ1-2; D might be TRBD1 (6 bases). Germline V gene lookup returns CDR1 SGHRS and CDR2 YFSETQ. The CDR3 is 16 amino acids. Trimming shortened V by 3 bases and J by 2 bases, and 17 bases separated the two germline ends. In DNA form, the CDR3 reads TGCGCCAGCAGCTCTGCAGGGGCCCAACAGAACTATGGCTACACCTTC. Translating gives CASSSAGAQQNYGYTF. The full variable domain, in which reference TRBV5-1 and TRBJ1-2 provide the parts outside the CDR3, is KAGVTQTPRYLIKTRGQQVTLSCSPISGHRSVSWYQQTPGQGLQFLFEYFSETQRNKGNFPGRFSGRQFSNSRSEMNVSTLELGDSALYLCASSSAGAQQNYGYTFGSGTRLTVV.

This chain connects TRBV4-1 to TRBJ1-1; D unresolved. This CDR3 has 16 residues. Germline V gene lookup returns CDR1 MGHRA and CDR2 YSYEKL. V was clipped by 1 base and J by 1 base, with 13 bases between them. The CDR3 DNA is TGCGCCAGCAGCCAAGTGGGCCTAGACCCGAACACTGAAGCTTTCTTT. This gives the protein CASSQVGLDPNTEAFF.

The sample holds a few counts of this clonotype. The chain recombines TRBV12-3 or TRBV12-4 with TRBJ2-7, with D perhaps TRBD1 (5 bases). The V and J ends lost 3 bases and 6 bases respectively, with 12 bases between them. The CDR3 is 13 amino acids. Here the CDR3 DNA reads TGTGCCAGCAGTTTGGGCAGGGTTGTCGAGCAGTACTTC. Translated, it gives CASSLGRVVEQYF.

The J gene is TRBJ2-7, the V gene TRBV12-3 or TRBV12-4, with TRBD1 matching over 8 bases. V trimming: 4 bases; J trimming: 2 bases; junction bases outside the gene matches: 13. The CDR3 runs 17 residues. In nucleotides, the CDR3 is TGTGCCAGCAGTTCTCTCTCGTGGACAGGGAGTACCTACGAGCAGTACTTC. Residues: CASSSLSWTGSTYEQYF.

V gene TRBV29-1 combines with J gene TRBJ2-1, with TRBD1 as a possible D gene (6 bases). The CDR3 extends over 13 amino acids. CDR1 and CDR2 from the germline V gene are SQVTM and ANQGSEA. Trimming shortened V by 5 bases and J by 6 bases, and 14 bases separated the two germline ends. The CDR3 spells CSVRTGTINEQFF. CDR3 coding DNA: TGCAGCGTTCGAACCGGGACAATCAATGAGCAGTTCTTC.

This clonotype was counted between two and nine times. The chain uses TRBV4-2 and TRBJ2-5; 8 bases fit TRBD1. V gave up 4 bases and J gave up 4 bases; unmatched junction bases: 8. CDR1 and CDR2 from the germline V gene are LGHNA and YNFKEQ. The CDR3 sequence is 15 residues long. The CDR3 DNA reads TGTGCCAGCAGCCGGACAGGGTCGGCCCGAGAGACCCAGTACTTC. It yields the protein CASSRTGSARETQYF.

V and J are TRBV20-1 and TRBJ2-1, with 14 bases lining up with TRBD2. This CDR3 spans 18 amino acids. The V segment lost 4 bases and the J segment 6 bases; nucleotides outside the gene matches: 14. Germline loops: CDR1 DFQATT, CDR2 SNEGSKA (reference sequence). The CDR3 coding sequence is TGCAGTGCTACCCCCGGGGGGACTAGCGGGAGAAGGTTCAATGAGCAGTTCTTC. Amino acid sequence: CSATPGGTSGRRFNEQFF.

This clonotype was detected only a few times. The chain joins TRBV12-3 or TRBV12-4 to TRBJ2-7; 9 bases are shared with TRBD2. This CDR3 region has 14 residues. V shed 7 bases, J shed 7 bases, and the junction held 11 bases outside the gene matches. The CDR3 coding sequence is TGTGCCAGCACCGAGGCGGGAGGGCCGCGGGAGCAGTACTTC. This translates into CASTEAGGPREQYF.

The rearrangement links TRBV12-5 to TRBJ2-5; 8 positions agree with TRBD1. V lost 4 bases to trimming and J lost 4 bases; unmatched junction nucleotides: 5. The CDR3 consists of 14 residues. Germline CDR1 reads LGHNT; CDR2 reads FRNRAP. CDR3 in amino acids: CASGSATGVETQYF. The CDR3 region has the DNA TGTGCTAGTGGTTCCGCGACAGGGGTAGAGACCCAGTACTTC.